What follows are 2 T cell receptor beta chains derived from one specimen sequenced in a study of cytomegalovirus exposure and HLA in healthy donors. The PCR employed 60 Vbeta primers together with 13 Jbeta primers. Libraries were prepared by immunoSEQ multiplex PCR; TCRdb keeps only in-frame clonotypes and omits some of them. The table has some 200,000 clones, about three quarters seen once. Specimen: PBMCs. These receptors came from a man aged 35-49 years in good health and CMV-seronegative.

This chain uses TRBV6-5 with TRBJ2-3, with a possible D match to TRBD1 (6 bases). Germline values: CDR1 MNHEY, CDR2 SVGAGI. V lost 8 bases and J lost 6, with 12 bases in between. CDR3 length: 12 amino acids. The CDR3 reads CASGTGSDTQYF. DNA of the CDR3: TGTGCCAGCGGAACAGGGAGCGATACGCAGTATTTT.

J is TRBJ2-6 and V is TRBV10-3; TRBD1 is a possible D gene (6 bases). Trimming stripped 11 bases from V and 0 bases from J, with 11 bases between. The CDR3 contains 14 residues. CDR1 and CDR2 from the germline V gene are ENHRY and SYGVKD. The CDR3 sequence: CAAGTTSGANVLTF. DNA for the CDR3: TGTGCCGCCGGGACAACCTCTGGGGCCAACGTCCTGACTTTC.